This record concerns one T cell receptor (beta chain) sequence. Its antigen is currently unknown. MiXCR, applied by TCRdb to the 5' RACE reads, yields one record per CDR3 protein. The table lists about 9,100 distinct CDR3 sequences, 60% of them singletons. Broader study findings: The larger-cohort validation was restricted to a single TCR beta V-J rearrangement rather than whole repertoires.

V was trimmed by 4 bases and J by 3 bases, leaving 7 bases between them. This CDR3 spans 12 amino acids. The sequenced material came from tumor-infiltrating memory CD4+ T cells sorted from the breast tumor. Subset here: memory CD4+ T cells, CD4+CD45RO+CD25-. The receptor's source is a female donor with breast cancer. The V gene is TRBV12-3 or TRBV12-4, the J gene TRBJ2-7; D unclear. The CDR3 reads CASSSTYYEQYF. The CDR3, as DNA: TGTGCCAGCAGTTCGACTTACTACGAGCAGTACTTC.